These 15 T cell receptor beta chains were sequenced from one sample in a study of blood T cell repertoires in COVID-19. Sequencing was performed with immunoSEQ multiplex PCR; in TCRdb, only in-frame clones are kept and a portion is missing. The sample consists of approximately 63,000 clones, roughly 88% of them appearing once. Sequencing was performed on peripheral blood. All receptors come from an elderly woman with acute or convalescent COVID-19.

This chain uses TRBV7-2 with TRBJ1-6; D possibly corresponds to TRBD1 (6 bases). CDR3 length equals 15 residues. In germline, CDR1 is SGHTA, CDR2 FQGNSA. Deletions cut 5 bases from V and 10 bases from J, with 18 bases between. Here the CDR3 reads CASSPSGGPGSPLHF. DNA for the CDR3: TGTGCCAGCAGCCCCTCGGGGGGGCCTGGGTCACCCCTCCACTTT. Full variable domain (rest looked up from reference TRBV7-2 and TRBJ1-6): GAGVSQSPSNKVTEKGKDVELRCDPISGHTALYWYRQSLGQGLEFLIYFQGNSAPDKSGLPSDRFSAERTGGSVSTLTIQRTQQEDSAVYLCASSPSGGPGSPLHFGNGTRLTVT.

The chain couples TRBV5-1 to TRBJ1-6; perhaps TRBD1 as D (6 bases). The CDR3 sequence is 16 residues long. The V and J ends lost 4 bases and 10 bases respectively, with 21 bases between them. Germline V gene lookup returns CDR1 SGHRS and CDR2 YFSETQ. CDR3 in DNA: TGCGCCAGCAGCCTACTGGGGGCCCGGGGAGACTCACCCCTCCACTTT. Its translation: CASSLLGARGDSPLHF.

The chain carries TRBV6-4 and TRBJ1-6, with 7 bases that match TRBD1. J gave up 8 bases and V 8 bases, and 9 bases lay outside the gene matches. The CDR3 is 14 amino acids. CDR1 and CDR2 (germline): MRHNA, SNTAGT. CDR3 region: CASVTGAGYSPLHF. For the CDR3, the DNA is TGTGCCAGCGTAACAGGGGCAGGCTATTCACCCCTCCACTTT.

The rearrangement links TRBV30 to TRBJ2-4; TRBD2 might be the D (7 bases). The germline gives CDR1 GTSNPN, CDR2 SVGIG (reference sequence). This CDR3 region has 14 residues. Trimming stripped 5 bases from V and 7 bases from J, with 18 bases between. The CDR3 nucleotides read TGTGCCTGGGGGGGGGCCTCGACACCGAACATTCAGTACTTC. Translated, it gives CAWGGASTPNIQYF.

V gene TRBV19 combines with J gene TRBJ1-1; TRBD1 matches at 7 bases. V was pared by 5 bases and J by 3 bases, with 6 bases of the junction left unmatched. Germline V gives CDR1 LNHDA, CDR2 SQIVND (reference sequence). The CDR3 runs 14 residues. CDR3 sequence: CASSAGGLHTEAFF. Written as DNA, the CDR3 is TGTGCCAGTAGTGCAGGGGGGCTCCACACTGAAGCTTTCTTT.

The CDR3 here is CASSTVFSGANVLTF. CDR3 sequence (DNA): TGTGCCAGCAGCACTGTGTTCTCTGGGGCCAACGTCCTGACTTTC. The rearrangement joins TRBV7-2 to TRBJ2-6, with D hard to call. The CDR3 extends over 15 amino acids. V was pared by 5 bases and J by 0 bases, with 8 bases between. CDR1 is SGHTA and CDR2 is FQGNSA in the germline V gene.

J is TRBJ2-3 and V is TRBV18, with 10 positions matching TRBD2. V trimming: 6 bases; J trimming: 3 bases; junction bases outside the gene matches: 3. CDR1 is KGHSH and CDR2 is LQKENI in the germline V gene. CDR3 size: 14 residues. As DNA, the CDR3 is TGTGCCAGCTCCGGGACTAGCGAGACAGATACGCAGTATTTT. Protein sequence: CASSGTSETDTQYF.

The chain uses TRBV27 and TRBJ1-5; 9 nucleotides line up with TRBD1. V was clipped by 4 bases and J by 6 bases; unmatched bases: 7. CDR1 and CDR2 from the germline V gene are MNHEY and SMNVEV (reference sequence). The CDR3 totals 15 residues. CDR3 in amino acids: CASSSLGQGSQPQHF. CDR3 bases: TGTGCCAGCAGTTCCCTGGGACAGGGAAGTCAGCCCCAGCATTTT.

This clone was seen a single time. The chain carries TRBV18 and TRBJ1-1, with TRBD1 matching over 8 bases. The V gene end was trimmed by 3 bases and the J gene end by 4 bases; junction bases not matched to a gene: 10. This CDR3 has 16 amino acids. In germline, CDR1 is KGHSH, CDR2 LQKENI. CDR3 nucleotides: TGTGCCAGCTCACCTAACGGACAGGGAACCGGCACTGAAGCTTTCTTT. Translating gives CASSPNGQGTGTEAFF.

This chain connects TRBV3-1 (or the pseudogene TRBV3-2) to TRBJ1-2, with D unclear. CDR3 length: 13 amino acids. The V end lost 2 bases, the J end lost 9 bases, and 13 bases lay between the germline ends. CDR1 and CDR2 from the germline V gene are LGHDT and YNNKEL (reference sequence). Written as DNA, the CDR3 is TGTGCCAGCAGCCAACCCGGGGTGGTCCGCTACACCTTC. Translation gives CASSQPGVVRYTF.

This chain connects TRBV24-1 to TRBJ2-1, with TRBD2 matching over 9 bases. This CDR3 is built from 14 residues. The V gene's germline CDR1 is KGHDR and CDR2 SFDVKD. Trimming took 9 bases from V and 7 from J; bases not matched to a gene: 9. Here the CDR3 reads CATERAGGGNEQFF. The CDR3 DNA follows: TGTGCCACCGAAAGAGCGGGAGGAGGAAATGAGCAGTTCTTC.

V gene TRBV7-3 combines with J gene TRBJ2-1; no reliable D call. The length of the CDR3 is 13 residues. CDR1 and CDR2 (germline): SGHTA, FQGTGA. Trimming cost V 1 base and J 6 bases, with 7 bases left between them. The CDR3 DNA is TGTGCCAGCAGCTTAAGCTCGGGCAATGAGCAGTTCTTC. Encoded protein: CASSLSSGNEQFF.

V gene TRBV9 combines with J gene TRBJ1-1; D might be TRBD1 (6 bases). V was shortened by 4 bases and J by 1 base, with 11 bases between the two germline ends. The CDR3 sequence is 14 residues long. Germline CDR1 and CDR2: SGDLS and YYNGEE. CDR3 DNA sequence: TGTGCCAGCAGCACGAGAGGGGGGAACACTGAAGCTTTCTTT. Encoded protein: CASSTRGGNTEAFF.

The J gene is TRBJ2-7, the V gene TRBV18; tentative D call: TRBD1 (6 bases). Trimming removed 3 bases from V and 3 bases from J, with 6 bases in between. The CDR3 is made up of 12 amino acids. CDR1 is KGHSH and CDR2 is LQKENI in the germline V gene. The CDR3: CASSPDSYEQYF. CDR3 sequence (DNA): TGTGCCAGCTCACCGGACAGCTACGAGCAGTACTTC. The entire variable domain, with the rest obtained from reference TRBV18 and TRBJ2-7, is as follows: NAGVMQNPRHLVRRRGQEARLRCSPMKGHSHVYWYRQLPEEGLKFMVYLQKENIIDESGMPKERFSAEFPKEGPSILRIQQVVRGDSAAYFCASSPDSYEQYFGPGTRLTVT.

This clone appeared a single time. V usage is TRBV2 and J usage is TRBJ2-1; TRBD2 aligns across 9 bases. V lost 3 bases to trimming and J lost 1 base; unmatched junction nucleotides: 4. The CDR3 length is 16 residues. Germline-derived CDR1 and CDR2 are SNHLY and FYNNEI. The DNA for the CDR3 is TGTGCCAGCAGTGATTGGCTAGCGGGATCCTACAATGAGCAGTTCTTC. It is translated as CASSDWLAGSYNEQFF.